The 32 T cell receptor beta chains listed next were all sequenced from one sample in a study. Sequenced by immunoSEQ multiplex PCR; TCRdb stores in-frame clones only, minus some. The data hold approximately 70,000 clones, with around 93% observed a single time. The sample comprised PBMCs. The receptor source for this set is a man in his forties with rheumatoid arthritis.

This chain connects TRBV28 to TRBJ2-3; D gene uncertain. Germline values: CDR1 MDHEN, CDR2 SYDVKM. This CDR3 is 12 amino acids long. Trimming took 10 bases from V and 3 from J, leaving 11 bases between them. The DNA for the CDR3 is TGTGCCATCCTGGGATGGACAGATACGCAGTATTTT. Its protein is CAILGWTDTQYF.

The rearrangement links TRBV10-1 to TRBJ1-5; no clear D. The V gene lost 0 bases and the J gene lost 6 bases, with 3 bases spanning the gap. The CDR3 sequence is 12 residues long. In germline, CDR1 is WNHNN, CDR2 SYGVQD (reference sequence). Written as DNA, the CDR3 is TGCGCCAGCAGTGAGTCGTTTCAGCCCCAGCATTTT. Protein sequence: CASSESFQPQHF.

CDR3: CASSLASGSYEQYF. The DNA for the CDR3 is TGTGCCAGCAGCTTAGCGTCAGGGTCCTACGAGCAGTACTTC. The gene calls are TRBV7-2 and TRBJ2-7; D possibly corresponds to TRBD1 (5 bases). Trimming removed 0 bases at V and 1 base at J, with 7 bases between. The CDR3 loop spans 14 amino acids. Germline loops: CDR1 SGHTA, CDR2 FQGNSA.

This clone came up once. This rearrangement joins TRBV6-5 to TRBJ1-1; tentatively, D is TRBD1 (5 bases). Trimming took 4 bases from V and 0 from J, leaving 15 bases between them. This CDR3 has 16 amino acids. CDR1 is MNHEY, CDR2 SVGAGI, per germline. The CDR3 nucleotides read TGTGCCAGCAGTTCGCGACAGTTCTTCATGAACACTGAAGCTTTCTTT. This sequence encodes CASSSRQFFMNTEAFF.

The rearrangement joins TRBV29-1 to TRBJ2-5, with 7 nucleotides matching TRBD2. This CDR3 region has 12 residues. V was pared by 6 bases and J by 5 bases, with 6 bases of the junction left unmatched. Looked up from germline, CDR1 is SQVTM and CDR2 is ANQGSEA. The CDR3 DNA reads as TGCAGCGTCCTGGGTAGCGGGGAGACCCAGTACTTC. This translates into CSVLGSGETQYF.

This chain uses TRBV6-5 with TRBJ1-5; tentative D call: TRBD1 (5 bases). Germline V lookup: CDR1 MNHEY, CDR2 SVGAGI. The CDR3 extends over 14 amino acids. Between the trimmed V and J ends, which lost 6 bases and 4 bases, there was a span of 13 bases. The CDR3 protein is CASRPDSTNQPQHF. The DNA for the CDR3 is TGTGCCAGCAGACCCGACAGCACTAATCAGCCCCAGCATTTT.

This chain joins TRBV29-1 and TRBJ1-1, with TRBD1 matching over 7 bases. With 6 bases clipped from V and 11 bases from J, the junction kept 12 bases outside the gene matches. The CDR3 extends over 12 amino acids. The germline CDR1 and CDR2 sequences are SQVTM and ANQGSEA. CDR3 DNA sequence: TGCAGCGTGAAGACAGGGCCCCCGGGCGCTTTCTTT. Its protein is CSVKTGPPGAFF.

In its sample, this clone was seen once. The V call is TRBV18, the J call TRBJ2-5; 9 bases line up with TRBD1. J was trimmed by 5 bases and V by 1 base; bases with no gene match: 2. Germline V gene lookup returns CDR1 KGHSH and CDR2 LQKENI. The CDR3 sequence is 14 residues long. The CDR3 spells CASSPLDRGETQYF. In DNA, the CDR3 is TGTGCCAGCTCACCACTTGACAGGGGGGAGACCCAGTACTTC. The full variable domain, in which reference TRBV18 and TRBJ2-5 provide the parts outside the CDR3, is NAGVMQNPRHLVRRRGQEARLRCSPMKGHSHVYWYRQLPEEGLKFMVYLQKENIIDESGMPKERFSAEFPKEGPSILRIQQVVRGDSAAYFCASSPLDRGETQYFGPGTRLLVL.

The V call is TRBV7-3, the J call TRBJ2-1; the match to TRBD2 covers 13 bases. Per the germline V gene, CDR1 is SGHTA and CDR2 is FQGTGA. V shed 0 bases and J 0 bases; nucleotides not matched to a gene: 5. This CDR3 has 19 residues. The CDR3 is CASSLTGTSGVSSYNEQFF. The CDR3 nucleotides are TGTGCCAGCAGCTTAACGGGGACTAGCGGGGTTAGCTCCTACAATGAGCAGTTCTTC.

This clone came up a few times. The chain employs TRBV3-1 (or the pseudogene TRBV3-2) and TRBJ1-5; 9 positions match TRBD1. CDR1 LGHDT and CDR2 YNNKEL come from the germline V gene (reference sequence). V dropped 4 bases and J dropped 6; count of bases not matched to a gene: 4. The CDR3 extends over 14 amino acids. The CDR3: CASSLGQGGQPQHF. CDR3 nucleotides: TGTGCCAGCAGCCTGGGACAGGGAGGTCAGCCCCAGCATTTT.

The V and J genes are TRBV5-6 and TRBJ1-2, with a tentative D call TRBD1 (5 bases). The CDR3 sequence is 16 residues long. The V end lost 3 bases, the J end lost 4 bases, and 19 bases lay between the germline ends. Germline V gives CDR1 SGHDT, CDR2 YYEEEE. Here the CDR3 reads CASSWGDRQFPYGYTF. The CDR3 coding sequence is TGTGCCAGCAGCTGGGGGGATCGACAGTTTCCCTATGGCTACACCTTC.

This sequence joins TRBV5-6 and TRBJ2-5; D gene uncertain. Looked up from germline, CDR1 is SGHDT and CDR2 is YYEEEE. The ends were cut back, 0 bases at V and 5 bases at J, with 8 bases in the middle. This CDR3 region has 13 residues. The CDR3 spells CASSLVGVETQYF. In DNA form, the CDR3 reads TGTGCCAGCAGCTTGGTTGGGGTGGAGACCCAGTACTTC.

The chain uses TRBV7-9 and TRBJ2-7, with D perhaps TRBD1 (6 bases). The CDR3 has 18 residues. Germline CDR1 SEHNR, CDR2 FQNEAQ (reference sequence). Trimming stripped 0 bases from V and 1 base from J, with 19 bases between. For the CDR3, the DNA is TGTGCCAGCAGCTTAGCAGGGCGTCAGGGCAGGGGATCCTACGAGCAGTACTTC. Encoded protein: CASSLAGRQGRGSYEQYF.

In DNA, the CDR3 is TGCGCCAGCAGCTTGGAGGGCACCTCCTACGAGCAGTACTTC. Protein: CASSLEGTSYEQYF. The V gene is TRBV5-1, the J gene TRBJ2-7; D not certain. Germline V CDR1 and CDR2: SGHRS, YFSETQ. V lost 0 bases, J lost 0 bases, and 7 bases lay in between. The CDR3 is 14 amino acids.

This CDR3 is CSARVTYEQYF. CDR3 in DNA: TGCAGTGCTAGAGTAACCTACGAGCAGTACTTC. This rearrangement joins TRBV20-1 to TRBJ2-7; no reliable D call. Germline CDR1 DFQATT, CDR2 SNEGSKA (reference sequence). The CDR3 length is 11 residues. Trimming pared 1 base from V and 2 bases from J, leaving 3 bases between.

V gene TRBV5-8 combines with J gene TRBJ1-1, with D hard to call. CDR3 length: 13 residues. Per germline, CDR1 SGHTS and CDR2 YDEGEE. Trimming stripped 4 bases from V and 1 base from J, with 8 bases between. The DNA for the CDR3 is TGTGCCAGCAGCCCCCCAAGGAACACTGAAGCTTTCTTT. It encodes CASSPPRNTEAFF.

The V and J genes are TRBV20-1 and TRBJ2-3, with 9 bases that match TRBD2. The V segment lost 3 bases and the J segment 2 bases; nucleotides outside the gene matches: 3. This CDR3 has 14 residues. The germline CDR1 and CDR2 sequences are DFQATT and SNEGSKA (reference sequence). CDR3 sequence: CSASLAGTTDTQYF. The CDR3 DNA reads as TGCAGTGCTAGTCTAGCGGGAACCACAGATACGCAGTATTTT.

The genes are TRBV30 and TRBJ1-3, with a possible D match to TRBD1 (6 bases). The V end was cut by 4 bases, the J end by 5 bases, with 12 bases between. Germline assignment: CDR1 GTSNPN and CDR2 SVGIG (reference sequence). The CDR3 has 13 amino acids. The DNA of the CDR3 is TGTGCCTGGATTGAGGGGGTTAGAAACACCATATATTTT. Translated, it gives CAWIEGVRNTIYF.

This clone was picked up one time. V is TRBV3-1 (or the pseudogene TRBV3-2) and J is TRBJ2-1, with D maybe TRBD2 (5 bases). This CDR3 region has 15 residues. Trimming removed 4 bases from V and 4 bases from J, with 14 bases in between. CDR1 and CDR2 from the germline V gene are LGHDT and YNNKEL (reference sequence). CDR3 residues: CASSPILDYYNEQFF. The CDR3 nucleotides read TGTGCCAGCAGCCCTATTTTAGACTATTACAATGAGCAGTTCTTC.

The sample holds one count of this clone. V gene TRBV7-8 combines with J gene TRBJ1-1; 9 bases fit TRBD1. CDR1 SGHVS and CDR2 FQNEAQ come from the germline V gene. This CDR3 contains 15 residues. The J segment lost 2 bases and the V segment lost 1 base, leaving 2 bases of the junction unmatched. The CDR3 loop is CASSLGQGGNTEAFF. The CDR3 DNA follows: TGTGCCAGCAGCTTAGGACAGGGGGGAAACACTGAAGCTTTCTTT.

J is TRBJ2-3 and V is TRBV29-1; no reliable D call. The CDR3 is made up of 14 amino acids. The V and J ends lost 6 bases and 4 bases respectively, with 17 bases between them. Germline CDR1 and CDR2: SQVTM and ANQGSEA. CDR3 nucleotides: TGCAGCGTCTTGAAAAGGTTTTACGCAGATACGCAGTATTTT. It is translated as CSVLKRFYADTQYF.

The chain links TRBV2 to TRBJ2-5, with 7 bases lining up with TRBD2. J gave up 3 bases and V 2 bases, and 3 bases lay outside the gene matches. The CDR3 runs 14 residues. Germline CDR1 and CDR2: SNHLY and FYNNEI. The CDR3 protein is CASSERLAEETQYF. The CDR3 region has the DNA TGTGCCAGCAGTGAAAGGCTAGCGGAAGAGACCCAGTACTTC.

The chain recombines TRBV28 with TRBJ1-6, with 12 bases that match TRBD1. This CDR3 has 16 residues. With V trimmed by 2 bases and J by 11 bases, 7 bases remained unmatched. Looked up from germline, CDR1 is MDHEN and CDR2 is SYDVKM. The CDR3 loop reads CASSLGDRGRRTPLHF. CDR3 nucleotide sequence: TGTGCCAGCAGTTTAGGGGACAGGGGGCGAAGAACACCCCTCCACTTT.

The gene calls are TRBV14 and TRBJ2-5; D ambiguous. Germline CDR1 reads SGHDN; CDR2 reads FVKESK. The CDR3 spans 14 residues. With 0 bases removed from V and 0 bases from J, the gap between germline ends came to 5 bases. CDR3 in DNA: TGTGCCAGCAGCCAAGAGTTCGACCAAGAGACCCAGTACTTC. Its protein is CASSQEFDQETQYF.

This rearrangement joins TRBV6-2 or TRBV6-3 to TRBJ1-2; no firm D call. Germline loops: CDR1 MNHEY, CDR2 SVGEGT. The CDR3 consists of 12 residues. Trimming shortened V by 8 bases and J by 3 bases, and 10 bases separated the two germline ends. In nucleotides, the CDR3 is TGTGCCAGCGGCCGTCGGGACTATGGCTACACCTTC. Amino acids: CASGRRDYGYTF.

The chain is built from TRBV5-1 and TRBJ2-7; 8 nucleotides align to TRBD1. CDR3 length: 13 residues. Germline-derived CDR1 and CDR2 are SGHRS and YFSETQ. Trimming at V came to 4 bases and at J to 3 bases, leaving 3 bases not matched to a gene. The CDR3 spells CASSGDRGYEQYF. In DNA form, the CDR3 reads TGCGCCAGCAGCGGAGACAGGGGCTACGAGCAGTACTTC.

V gene TRBV2 combines with J gene TRBJ2-1; 14 positions agree with TRBD2. After removal of 6 bases from V and 3 bases from J, the junction contained 1 base not matched to a gene. CDR3 length equals 15 residues. CDR1 and CDR2 from the germline V gene are SNHLY and FYNNEI. CDR3 sequence reads: CASRGTSGSYNEQFF. Here the CDR3 DNA reads TGTGCCAGCAGGGGGACTAGCGGGAGCTACAATGAGCAGTTCTTC.

This chain links TRBV5-1 with TRBJ2-2; TRBD1 might be the D (6 bases). The germline CDR1 and CDR2 sequences are SGHRS and YFSETQ. V gave up 1 base and J gave up 5 bases, with 15 bases separating them. This CDR3 contains 16 residues. The CDR3, as DNA: TGCGCCAGCAGCTTGACTGATTACAGGGTAACCGGGGAGCTGTTTTTT. Translation gives CASSLTDYRVTGELFF.

This chain joins TRBV10-3 and TRBJ2-7, with 9 bases that match TRBD2. Germline V gene lookup returns CDR1 ENHRY and CDR2 SYGVKD. The CDR3 covers 17 residues. V dropped 0 bases and J dropped 1; count of bases not matched to a gene: 7. Here the CDR3 reads CAISESLAGEQSYEQYF. In nucleotides, the CDR3 is TGTGCCATCAGTGAGTCGTTAGCGGGAGAGCAGTCCTACGAGCAGTACTTC.

This clone appeared a single time. The chain recombines TRBV3-1 (or the pseudogene TRBV3-2) with TRBJ1-6, with 9 positions matching TRBD1. Germline V CDR1 and CDR2: LGHDT, YNNKEL (reference sequence). This CDR3 has 14 residues. Trimming at V came to 9 bases and at J to 8 bases, leaving 8 bases not matched to a gene. The CDR3 reads CASTTGGSDSPLHF. The CDR3 nucleotides read TGTGCCAGTACTACAGGGGGCTCGGATTCACCCCTCCACTTT.

This chain links TRBV11-2 with TRBJ1-2; D remains unclear. This CDR3 contains 14 residues. Germline V gene sequence: CDR1 SGHAT, CDR2 FQNNGV. With 1 base removed from V and 4 bases from J, the gap between germline ends came to 10 bases. DNA of the CDR3: TGTGCCAGCAGCTTAGTAGCAGGAGGCTATGGCTACACCTTC. Amino acids: CASSLVAGGYGYTF.

CDR3 amino acids: CASSFREGLSSYNEQFF. Written as DNA, the CDR3 is TGTGCCAGCAGTTTCCGGGAGGGGCTCAGCTCCTACAATGAGCAGTTCTTC. The chain carries TRBV28 and TRBJ2-1, with TRBD2 identical over 8 bases. The CDR3 is made up of 17 amino acids. Germline V lookup: CDR1 MDHEN, CDR2 SYDVKM. V trimming: 3 bases; J trimming: 0 bases; junction bases outside the gene matches: 7.